This T cell receptor (beta chain) was identified in a study of cytomegalovirus exposure and HLA in healthy donors. General study findings and limits: Confirmation was obtained in vitro that a few CMV-associated chains are specific for CMV antigens. Reportedly, TCR beta sequences accurately predicted HLA-A and HLA-B alleles in most subjects.

This clone was seen a handful of times. Its antigen is currently unknown. Both 60 Vbeta primers and 13 Jbeta primers went into the PCR. Using immunoSEQ multiplex PCR, the repertoire was profiled, and TCRdb retains in-frame clones only, with some absent. The sample holds some 70,000 clones, 75% to 85% seen once. Germline V gives CDR1 SGDLS, CDR2 YYNGEE. CDR3 size: 13 residues. V lost 4 bases, J lost 9 bases, and 6 bases stayed unmatched. The rearrangement links TRBV9 to TRBJ2-3; TRBD2 aligns across 9 bases. The sample comprised PBMCs. This clonotype was obtained from a young man in good health and CMV-seropositive. The CDR3 DNA is TGTGCCAGCAGCCCTCGGCGGGGGGGCACGCAGTATTTT. This encodes CASSPRRGGTQYF.